This T cell receptor (beta chain) stems from a study of regulatory T cells in long-lasting Graves disease. This CDR3 comprises 16 residues. The V and J ends lost 5 bases and 7 bases, in that order; junction bases with no gene match: 14. The V gene's germline CDR1 is SNHLY and CDR2 FYNNEI. Time point: newly diagnosed GD, antithyroid drugs for less than 3 months. Extracted RNA from PBMCs served as the source of the TCR library. An endocrinology department in Xi'an, China, supplied the patients. TCR beta libraries were built with iRepertoire HTBI primers and Arm-PCR of CDR3 regions. MiXCR was run by TCRdb on the multiplex PCR reads, yielding one entry per CDR3 protein. In the table there are 300,000 to 400,000 distinct CDR3 sequences, 16% of which are singletons. This clonotype was seen ten or more times. No antigen is known for it. Study results and caveats: Comparison showed that persistent patients shared more public clonotypes (roughly 2,700) than new patients (around 1,000).

This sample was also put to use in a study of T cells in Graves' hyperthyroidism and ophthalmopathy.

The V and J genes are TRBV2 and TRBJ1-5; TRBD1 agrees at 7 bases. The receptor comes from a man aged 40-55 years with Graves disease. The sequences come from peripheral blood mononuclear cells (PBMCs), collected at new diagnosis, from a patient treated with antithyroid drugs. Here the CDR3 DNA reads TGTGCCAGCAGTCTTGACAGGGTCACCCTCGGGCAGCCCCAGCATTTT. Amino acids: CASSLDRVTLGQPQHF.